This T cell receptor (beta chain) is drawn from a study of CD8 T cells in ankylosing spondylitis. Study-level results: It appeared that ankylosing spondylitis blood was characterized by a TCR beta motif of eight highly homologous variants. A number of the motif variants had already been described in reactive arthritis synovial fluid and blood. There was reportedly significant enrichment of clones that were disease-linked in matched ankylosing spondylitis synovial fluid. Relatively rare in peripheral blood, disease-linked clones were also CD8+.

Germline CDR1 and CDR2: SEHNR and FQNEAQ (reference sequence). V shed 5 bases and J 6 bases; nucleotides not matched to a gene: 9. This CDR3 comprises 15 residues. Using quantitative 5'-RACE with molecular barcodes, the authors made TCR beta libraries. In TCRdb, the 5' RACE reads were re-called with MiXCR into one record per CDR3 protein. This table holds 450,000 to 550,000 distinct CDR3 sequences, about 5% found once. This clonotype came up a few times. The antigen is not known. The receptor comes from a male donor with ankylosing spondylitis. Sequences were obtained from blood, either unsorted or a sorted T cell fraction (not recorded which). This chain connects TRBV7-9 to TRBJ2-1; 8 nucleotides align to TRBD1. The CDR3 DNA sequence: TGTGCCAGCAGCCCTAGGGGGCAGGGGGCCAATGAGCAGTTCTTC. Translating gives CASSPRGQGANEQFF.